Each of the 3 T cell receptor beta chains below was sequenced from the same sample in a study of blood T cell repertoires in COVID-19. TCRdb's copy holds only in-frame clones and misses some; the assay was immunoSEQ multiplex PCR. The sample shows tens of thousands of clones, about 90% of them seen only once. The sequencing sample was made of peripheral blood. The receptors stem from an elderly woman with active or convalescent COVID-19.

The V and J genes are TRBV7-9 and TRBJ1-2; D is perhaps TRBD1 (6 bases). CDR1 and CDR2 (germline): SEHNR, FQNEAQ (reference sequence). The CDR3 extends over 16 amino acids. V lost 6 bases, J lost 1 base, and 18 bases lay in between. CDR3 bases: TGTGCCAGCAGTTCATACAGGGACGGGAATAACTATGGCTACACCTTC. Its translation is CASSSYRDGNNYGYTF.

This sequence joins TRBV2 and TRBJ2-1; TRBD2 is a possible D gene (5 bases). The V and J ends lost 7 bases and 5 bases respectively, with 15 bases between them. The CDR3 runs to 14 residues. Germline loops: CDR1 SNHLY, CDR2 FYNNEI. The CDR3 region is CASTLGSRNNEQFF. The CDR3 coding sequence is TGTGCCAGCACCCTTGGGAGTAGAAACAATGAGCAGTTCTTC. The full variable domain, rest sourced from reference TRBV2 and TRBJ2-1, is EPEVTQTPSHQVTQMGQEVILRCVPISNHLYFYWYRQILGQKVEFLVSFYNNEISEKSEIFDDQFSVERPDGSNFTLKIRSTKLEDSAMYFCASTLGSRNNEQFFGPGTRLTVL.

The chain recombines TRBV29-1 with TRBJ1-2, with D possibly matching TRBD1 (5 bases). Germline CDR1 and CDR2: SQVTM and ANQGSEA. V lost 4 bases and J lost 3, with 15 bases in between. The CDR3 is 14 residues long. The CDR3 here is CSVGNGGAHYGYTF. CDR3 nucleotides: TGCAGCGTTGGGAATGGAGGGGCACACTATGGCTACACCTTC.